The TCR beta chain under discussion was sequenced for a study of blood T cell repertoires in COVID-19. Study details: Spain, Italy and the United States supplied samples that represented acute and convalescent COVID-19. From T cells, B-cell-depleted T cells, or PBMCs came the material, which was cDNA or gDNA.

This CDR3 is 17 amino acids long. Germline CDR1 and CDR2: SGHRS and YFSETQ. J lost 0 bases, V lost 0 bases, and 4 bases had no gene match. Original data processing: Scientists estimated how many nucleated cells there were by amplifying reference gene primers. TCRdb's table, derived via immunoSEQ multiplex PCR, lists solely in-frame clones and lacks some. Clonal size and the V and J genes are those of that table, whereas D and trimming came from the DNA. There are under 300,000 clones in the sample; around 85% occur only once, and 3% to 4% lies in the top ten. The source material was peripheral blood. The chain recombines TRBV5-1 with TRBJ1-2; 11 nucleotides match TRBD1. The receptor comes from a woman aged 40 to 55 with active or convalescent COVID-19. As DNA, the CDR3 is TGCGCCAGCAGCTTGGCCGGGACAGGGGGGACTAACTATGGCTACACCTTC. This codes for CASSLAGTGGTNYGYTF.